Listed below are T cell receptor beta chains from one sample, sequenced in a study of cytomegalovirus exposure and HLA in healthy donors. Repertoires were generated with immunoSEQ multiplex PCR, while TCRdb's copy carries only in-frame clones and drops some. Among about 250,000 clones listed, 85% to 95% were seen once. Sequencing was performed on PBMCs. These TCRs come from a girl aged 2 to 10 in good health and CMV-seronegative. Both conserved end residues are part of each CDR3. Fields, in order: CDR3 length, clone size, V gene, CDR3 protein. Part of the rows lack a size; the others show once, few, many or a class for expanded clones.

>15|-|TRBV29-1
CSVGSQGAGANVLTF
>13|-|TRBV2
CASSEGTGYGYTF
>15|-|TRBV4-1
CASSPRQGGVYEQYF
>13|-|TRBV28
CASSLAGGDEQYF
>17|-|TRBV4-2
CASSHVSGKNLSYEQYF
>16|-|TRBV9
CASSPTSGGGQGTQYF
>14|-|TRBV19
CASSHEGGNQPQHF
>14|-|TRBV29-1
CSARQGARDTEAFF
>15|-|TRBV15
CATSRVRADSYEQYF
>15|-|TRBV6-5
CASSYRTSRTYEQYF
>16|once|TRBV19
CATNSERTSGNNEQFF
>14|-|TRBV5-1
CASSLVPVADTQYF
>12|-|TRBV2
CASARSNQPQHF
>13|-|TRBV4-1
CASSQDGGFEQYF
>14|-|TRBV28
CASSPVDFYTEAFF
>14|-|TRBV30
CAWSVGALNTEAFF
>15|-|TRBV5-1
CASSLRSGRDNEQFF
>15|-|TRBV2
CASRPEVGSGNTIYF
>14|-|TRBV11-2
CASSLQGVDTEAFF
>14|-|TRBV5-1
CASQREASTDTQYF
>12|-|TRBV6-5
CASSLRYTEAFF
>15|-|TRBV11-2
CASSPIRYSSYEQYF
>14|-|TRBV7-8
CASSVRVGNQPQHF
>18|-|TRBV7-9
CASSSPGTGAYSNQPQHF
>18|-|TRBV15
CATSRGVSGRADLNEQFF
>17|-|TRBV23-1
CASSHTNREHSNQPQHF
>14|few|TRBV29-1
CSVGEGLELGGYTF
>16|-|TRBV5-4
CASSLGGLAGADTQYF
>14|-|TRBV5-6
CASSLQAGGFGYTF
>15|-|TRBV6-1
CASSERGQGSYGYTF